The T cell receptor beta chain under discussion was sequenced for a study of blood T cell repertoires in COVID-19. Study context: Italy, Spain and the United States were the sources of the convalescent and acute COVID-19 samples.

This table comes from immunoSEQ multiplex PCR, and its TCRdb copy is limited to in-frame clones, with some not included. This table has around 59,000 clones, 70% to 90% appearing once. CDR3 length: 19 residues. Germline CDR1 is LGHNA and CDR2 is YNFKEQ. The ends lost 3 bases at V and 0 bases at J; junction bases unmatched: 14. The sequence was obtained from a man aged 55 to 70 with acute or convalescent COVID-19. The V call is TRBV4-2, the J call TRBJ2-1; 7 bases agree with TRBD1. The sample comprised peripheral blood. This chain's CDR3 is CASSHQGELTGSSYNEQFF. The DNA of the CDR3 is TGTGCCAGCAGCCACCAGGGGGAGTTGACAGGATCCTCCTACAATGAGCAGTTCTTC.